The present T cell receptor beta chain was sequenced within a study of human T cells and chemical hapten exposure. Overall study: DPC at 2% was the sensitizing agent, placed on about 2 cm by about 2 cm of upper inner arm skin. A mostly female patient group had alopecia areata, totalis or universalis.

This clonotype is labeled as medium-sized. One entry per CDR3 protein, called by TCRdb with MiXCR from the RACE reads. The data hold over 12,000 distinct CDR3 sequences, with roughly 15% observed a single time. The time point: patch test 1, 2 weeks after DPC sensitization. Treatment defined: therapeutic diphenylcyclopropenone sensitization with weekly scalp DPC. The material was whole blood, obtained in connection with sensitization to the hapten diphenylcyclopropenone (DPC). This clonotype was sampled from a woman aged 25 to 39 with alopecia areata. Some clones in this sample may be carry-over from other donors' samples.

This chain's CDR3 is CASRPGVTGELFF. The CDR3 DNA follows: TGTGCCAGCAGACCAGGGGTCACCGGGGAGCTGTTTTTT. This chain links TRBV9 with TRBJ2-2; D might be TRBD1 (6 bases). Germline-derived CDR1 and CDR2 are SGDLS and YYNGEE. CDR3 length equals 13 residues. Trimming left V 5 bases short and J 4 bases short, with 9 bases between.